This is a list of T cell receptor beta chains from one sample in a study of regulatory T cells in long-lasting Graves disease. A single record per CDR3 protein comes from TCRdb applying MiXCR to the multiplex PCR reads. The table has hundreds of thousands of distinct CDR3 sequences, 13% seen once; the top ten hold roughly a tenth. These records were also assigned to another study, of T cells in Graves' hyperthyroidism and ophthalmopathy.

The sample here was peripheral blood mononuclear cells (PBMCs), taken at new diagnosis, from a patient treated with antithyroid drugs. These receptors were obtained from a man younger than 45 with Graves disease. Both conserved end residues are part of each CDR3. A D gene is named only where the DNA matches it firmly. Only some rows state a clone size, as once, few, many or a class for expanded clones.

TRBV6-5	.	.	TRBJ2-5	CASRYGVGKTQYF	TGTGCCAGCAGGTACGGGGTTGGAAAGACCCAGTACTTC
TRBV28	many	.	TRBJ2-2	CASSSGTNTGELFF	TGTGCCAGCAGTAGCGGAACGAACACCGGGGAGCTGTTTTTT
TRBV29-1	many	TRBD2	TRBJ2-3	CSVESGSGDTQYF	TGCAGCGTTGAGAGCGGGAGCGGAGATACGCAGTATTTT
TRBV20-1	many	.	TRBJ2-7	CSAPLEGGYEQYF	TGCAGTGCTCCACTTGAGGGAGGCTACGAGCAGTACTTC
TRBV6-1	many	TRBD2	TRBJ2-1	CASTGAGATPAQFF	TGTGCCAGCACTGGAGCGGGAGCTACACCTGCGCAGTTCTTC
TRBV3-1	many	.	TRBJ2-1	CASSPRLGKTTYNEQFF	TGTGCCAGCAGCCCGCGGCTCGGAAAAACTACCTACAATGAGCAGTTCTTC
TRBV19	.	.	TRBJ2-3	CASSERTRGDTQYF	TGTGCCAGTAGTGAGAGGACTAGGGGGGATACGCAGTATTTT
TRBV6-5	many	.	TRBJ2-5	CASSYSETQYF	TGTGCCAGCAGTTACTCGGAGACCCAGTACTTC
TRBV5-1	many	.	TRBJ1-5	CASSEGDFNQPQHF	TGCGCCAGCAGCGAAGGGGATTTCAATCAGCCCCAGCATTTT
TRBV30	.	.	TRBJ2-5	CAWSVLGGGETQYF	TGTGCCTGGAGTGTACTGGGGGGTGGAGAGACCCAGTACTTC
TRBV5-6	few	.	TRBJ1-4	CASSVRQGDEKLFF	TGTGCCAGCAGCGTACGACAAGGGGATGAAAAACTGTTTTTT
TRBV15	many	.	TRBJ2-7	CATSRDQGGTYEQYF	TGTGCCACCAGCAGAGATCAAGGGGGGACTTACGAGCAGTACTTC
TRBV20-1	.	TRBD2	TRBJ2-7	CSATRTSSYEQYF	TGCAGTGCAACAAGGACTAGCTCCTACGAGCAGTACTTC
TRBV12-5	many	TRBD1	TRBJ2-3	CASGFVRSGQVVPDTQYF	TGTGCTAGTGGTTTCGTCCGATCGGGACAGGTTGTCCCAGATACGCAGTATTTT
TRBV12-3/TRBV12-4	many	.	TRBJ2-1	CASRTALARFYNEQFF	TGTGCCAGCAGGACGGCTCTAGCTCGGTTCTACAATGAGCAGTTCTTC
TRBV9	many	TRBD2	TRBJ2-1	CASSVEASGADEQFF	TGTGCCAGCAGCGTAGAGGCTAGCGGTGCGGATGAGCAGTTCTTC
TRBV13	many	TRBD1	TRBJ2-7	CASSTGTGAHEQYF	TGTGCCAGCAGTACCGGGACAGGGGCTCACGAGCAGTACTTC
TRBV5-4	few	.	TRBJ1-2	CASSIRFRNYGYTF	TGTGCCAGCAGCATCCGGTTCCGGAACTATGGCTACACCTTC
TRBV27	.	TRBD2	TRBJ2-7	CASSLKPAGGSYEQYF	TGTGCCAGCAGTTTAAAGCCAGCGGGAGGGAGCTACGAGCAGTACTTC
TRBV29-1	few	.	TRBJ1-2	CSVEGGAVNYGYTF	TGCAGCGTTGAAGGGGGGGCGGTTAACTATGGCTACACCTTC
TRBV29-1	.	.	TRBJ2-4	CSVPGPKNIQYF	TGCAGCGTTCCCGGACCCAAAAACATTCAGTACTTC
TRBV10-3	many	.	TRBJ1-5	CAISEVDSNQPQHF	TGTGCCATCAGTGAGGTGGATAGCAATCAGCCCCAGCATTTT
TRBV3-1	many	TRBD2	TRBJ2-1	CASSQIAGSYNEQFF	TGTGCCAGCAGCCAAATAGCGGGATCCTACAATGAGCAGTTCTTC
TRBV2	.	TRBD2	TRBJ2-3	CASSYFGRAGGTQYF	TGTGCCAGCAGTTATTTCGGGAGGGCCGGGGGTACGCAGTATTTT
TRBV7-2	many	.	TRBJ1-6	CASTSPRGGLYNSPLHF	TGTGCCAGCACCTCCCCACGAGGCGGACTCTATAATTCACCCCTCCACTTT
TRBV7-9	.	TRBD1	TRBJ2-4	CASSQGTGGNIQYF	TGTGCCAGCAGCCAAGGGACAGGCGGGAACATTCAGTACTTC
TRBV7-2	many	TRBD2	TRBJ2-7	CASSLLQRGEQYF	TGTGCCAGCAGCTTGCTCCAGCGGGGCGAGCAGTACTTC
TRBV18	many	TRBD2	TRBJ2-7	CASSPTREGGEQYF	TGTGCCAGCTCACCCACCAGGGAGGGAGGCGAGCAGTACTTC
TRBV6-1	many	.	TRBJ2-7	CASSLVNRLGEQYF	TGTGCCAGCAGTCTCGTTAATCGCCTTGGGGAGCAGTACTTC
TRBV7-9	many	.	TRBJ1-4	CASCLSVNEKLFF	TGTGCCAGCTGCCTATCAGTAAATGAAAAACTGTTTTTT
TRBV4-1	few	.	TRBJ2-7	CASSQGFYSYEQYF	TGCGCCAGCAGCCAGGGGTTTTACTCCTACGAGCAGTACTTC
TRBV27	.	.	TRBJ2-7	CASSLSRVGEQYF	TGTGCCAGCAGTTTATCCAGGGTGGGGGAGCAGTACTTC
TRBV6-8	many	.	TRBJ2-2	CASSYSAETSAGELFF	TGTGCCAGCAGTTACTCGGCGGAGACGTCAGCCGGGGAGCTGTTTTTT
TRBV29-1	many	.	TRBJ1-1	CSVGASLYQNTEAFF	TGCAGCGTTGGGGCCTCCCTTTATCAGAACACTGAAGCTTTCTTT
TRBV2	many	TRBD1	TRBJ2-3	CASKRDRVIDTQYF	TGTGCCAGCAAGCGGGACAGGGTGATAGATACGCAGTATTTT
TRBV20-1	few	TRBD2	TRBJ2-1	CSARDRRGWREGPVRSEQFF	TGCAGTGCTAGAGACCGCCGGGGGTGGCGGGAGGGCCCGGTACGCAGTGAGCAGTTCTTC
TRBV2	many	.	TRBJ1-5	CASRPAVSGNQPQHF	TGTGCCAGCAGACCGGCTGTCAGCGGTAATCAGCCCCAGCATTTT
TRBV6-5	once	.	TRBJ1-3	CASSCSALWNTIYF	TGTGCCAGCAGTTGCTCGGCCCTTTGGAACACCATATATTTT
TRBV3-1	few	.	TRBJ2-7	CASSQKGSYEQYF	TGTGCCAGCAGCCAAAAGGGCTCCTACGAGCAGTACTTC
TRBV10-1	.	TRBD1	TRBJ2-3	CASSVQGDTQYF	TGCGCCAGCAGCGTACAGGGGGATACGCAGTATTTT
TRBV20-1	many	.	TRBJ1-2	CSATPNSDGYTF	TGCAGTGCTACACCGAACAGTGATGGCTACACCTTC